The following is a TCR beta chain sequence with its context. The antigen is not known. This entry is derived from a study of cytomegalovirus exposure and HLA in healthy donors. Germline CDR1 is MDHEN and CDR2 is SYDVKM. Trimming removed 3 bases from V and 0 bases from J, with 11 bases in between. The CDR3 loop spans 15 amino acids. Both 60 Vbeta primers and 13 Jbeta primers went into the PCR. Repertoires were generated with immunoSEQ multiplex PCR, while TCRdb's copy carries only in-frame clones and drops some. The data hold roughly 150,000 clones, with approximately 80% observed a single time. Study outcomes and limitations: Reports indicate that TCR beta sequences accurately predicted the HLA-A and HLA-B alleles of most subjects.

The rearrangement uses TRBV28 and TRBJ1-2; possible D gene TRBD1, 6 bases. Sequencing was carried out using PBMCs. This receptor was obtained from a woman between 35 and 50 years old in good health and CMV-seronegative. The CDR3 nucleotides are TGTGCCAGCAGTTTTGGTCGGACAGCTAACTATGGCTACACCTTC. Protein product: CASSFGRTANYGYTF.